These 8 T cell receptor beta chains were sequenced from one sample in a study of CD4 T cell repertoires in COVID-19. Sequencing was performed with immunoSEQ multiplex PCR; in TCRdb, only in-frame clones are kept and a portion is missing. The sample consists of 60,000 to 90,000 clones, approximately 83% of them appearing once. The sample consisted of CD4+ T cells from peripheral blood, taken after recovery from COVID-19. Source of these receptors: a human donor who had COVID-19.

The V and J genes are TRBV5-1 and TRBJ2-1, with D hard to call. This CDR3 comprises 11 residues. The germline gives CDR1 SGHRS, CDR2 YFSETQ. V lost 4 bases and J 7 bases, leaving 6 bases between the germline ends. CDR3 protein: CASSPANEQFF. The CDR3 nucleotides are TGCGCCAGCAGCCCAGCGAATGAGCAGTTCTTC. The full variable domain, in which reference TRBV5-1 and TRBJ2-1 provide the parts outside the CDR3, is KAGVTQTPRYLIKTRGQQVTLSCSPISGHRSVSWYQQTPGQGLQFLFEYFSETQRNKGNFPGRFSGRQFSNSRSEMNVSTLELGDSALYLCASSPANEQFFGPGTRLTVL.

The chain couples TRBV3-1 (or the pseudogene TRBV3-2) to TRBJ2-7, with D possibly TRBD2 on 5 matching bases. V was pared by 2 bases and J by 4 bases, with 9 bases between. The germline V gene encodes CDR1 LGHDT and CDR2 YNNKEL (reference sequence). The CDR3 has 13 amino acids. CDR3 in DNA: TGTGCCAGCAGCCAAAAATCGGGATACGAGCAGTACTTC. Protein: CASSQKSGYEQYF.

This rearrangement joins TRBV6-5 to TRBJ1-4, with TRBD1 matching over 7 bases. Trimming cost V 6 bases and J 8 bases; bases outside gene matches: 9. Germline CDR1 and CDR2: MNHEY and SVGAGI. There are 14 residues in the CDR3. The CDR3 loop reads CASSPDRAPEKLFF. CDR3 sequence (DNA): TGTGCCAGCAGCCCAGACAGGGCCCCGGAAAAACTGTTTTTT.

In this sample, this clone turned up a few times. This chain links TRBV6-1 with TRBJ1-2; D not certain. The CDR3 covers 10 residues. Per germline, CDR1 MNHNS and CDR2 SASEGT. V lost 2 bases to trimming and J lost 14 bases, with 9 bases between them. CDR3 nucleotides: TGTGCCAGCAGTGAATATGGCCGTACCTTC. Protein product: CASSEYGRTF.

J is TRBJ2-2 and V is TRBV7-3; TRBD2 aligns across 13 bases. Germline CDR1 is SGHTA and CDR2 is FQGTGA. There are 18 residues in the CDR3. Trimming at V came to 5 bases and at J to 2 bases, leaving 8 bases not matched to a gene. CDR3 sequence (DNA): TGTGCCAGCAGCCGCGGACTAGCGGGGGCCTTAAACACCGGGGAGCTGTTTTTT. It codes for CASSRGLAGALNTGELFF. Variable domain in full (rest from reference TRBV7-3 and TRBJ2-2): GAGVSQTPSNKVTEKGKYVELRCDPISGHTALYWYRQSLGQGPEFLIYFQGTGAADDSGLPNDRFFAVRPEGSVSTLKIQRTERGDSAVYLCASSRGLAGALNTGELFFGEGSRLTVL.

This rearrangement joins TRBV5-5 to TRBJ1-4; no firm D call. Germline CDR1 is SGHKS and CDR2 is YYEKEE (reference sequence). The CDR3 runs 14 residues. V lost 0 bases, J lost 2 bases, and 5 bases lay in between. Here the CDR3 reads CASSLAVTNEKLFF. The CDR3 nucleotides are TGTGCCAGCAGCTTGGCAGTGACTAATGAAAAACTGTTTTTT.

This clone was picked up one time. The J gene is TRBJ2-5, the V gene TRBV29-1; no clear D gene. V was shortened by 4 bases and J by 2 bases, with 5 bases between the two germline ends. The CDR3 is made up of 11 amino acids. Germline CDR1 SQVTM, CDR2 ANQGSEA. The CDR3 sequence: CSVVRQETQYF. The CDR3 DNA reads TGCAGCGTTGTACGGCAAGAGACCCAGTACTTC.

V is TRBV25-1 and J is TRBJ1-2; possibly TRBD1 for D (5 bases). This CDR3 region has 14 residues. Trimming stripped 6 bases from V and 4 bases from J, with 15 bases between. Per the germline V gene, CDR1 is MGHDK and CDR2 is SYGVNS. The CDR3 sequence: CASSSRVDGYGYTF. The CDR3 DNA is TGTGCCAGCAGCAGCAGGGTTGATGGCTATGGCTACACCTTC.